The subject of this entry is one T cell receptor beta chain. Profiling relied on immunoSEQ multiplex PCR, and the TCRdb table lists in-frame clones only, not all of them. The data contain some 90,000 clones, about 86% of them singletons. This sample was taken from a study of T cell responses to AZD1222 COVID-19 vaccine. Per the germline V gene, CDR1 is SGHTA and CDR2 is FQGNSA. Trimming removed 3 bases at V and 7 bases at J, with 16 bases between. This CDR3 comprises 14 residues. The chain recombines TRBV7-2 with TRBJ2-7; D is undetermined. This specimen was peripheral blood, taken on day 0 of AZD1222 vaccination. This sequence was found in an adult in good health. CDR3 DNA sequence: TGTGCCAGCAGCTTCGGCGCGTACGAAAGTGAGCAGTACTTC. Its protein product is CASSFGAYESEQYF.